Described below is a single T cell receptor beta chain sequence and its context. The target antigen is unknown. This entry belongs to a study of post-analysis software for immune sequencing data. Study-wide results and limits: Multiple sclerosis was associated with a significant reduction in normalized Chao1 diversity relative to controls. Controls had lower frequencies than patients of roughly five TRBV segments, which included TRBV5-6, TRBV5-1 and TRBV20-1.

Unique molecular identifiers were built into the TCR beta cDNA libraries. Between 1 and 10 million T cells gave rise to about 450,000 cDNA molecules. TCRdb redid the calling of the PCR reads with MiXCR, one entry per CDR3 protein. The sample consists of about 800,000 distinct CDR3 sequences, approximately 30% of them appearing once. Germline values: CDR1 SGHDN, CDR2 FVKESK. V lost 0 bases and J lost 4, with 12 bases in between. CDR3 length equals 15 residues. The sequenced sample was blood. This clonotype was obtained from a girl aged 10 to 17 with multiple sclerosis. The chain has TRBV14 and TRBJ1-1; unclear D gene. The CDR3 reads CASSQETAVTTEAFF. CDR3 in DNA: TGTGCCAGCAGCCAAGAAACGGCGGTTACCACTGAAGCTTTCTTT.